Each of the 18 T cell receptor beta chains below was sequenced from the same sample in a study of T cells after yellow fever vaccination. TCRdb reprocessed the 5' RACE reads via MiXCR and lists one record per CDR3 protein. Among 350,000 or so distinct CDR3 sequences, 8.1% were seen once, and the ten largest hold approximately 15%. The starting material was PBMCs, obtained roughly 46 days after the first yellow fever vaccination. These receptors all come from a man younger than 35 who received the YFV17D yellow fever vaccine.

This clonotype was detected a few times. This chain joins TRBV20-1 and TRBJ2-2; D gene unclear. This CDR3 has 16 residues. V was trimmed by 0 bases and J by 2 bases, leaving 13 bases between them. Looked up from germline, CDR1 is DFQATT and CDR2 is SNEGSKA (reference sequence). CDR3 sequence: CSARDPRVANTGELFF. The DNA for the CDR3 is TGCAGTGCTAGAGATCCAAGGGTGGCCAACACCGGGGAGCTGTTTTTT.

This sequence joins TRBV2 and TRBJ2-3, with D hard to call. With 1 base removed from V and 1 base from J, the gap between germline ends came to 6 bases. Germline V lookup: CDR1 SNHLY, CDR2 FYNNEI. The CDR3 contains 14 residues. CDR3 residues: CASSEDQGTDTQYF. Here the CDR3 DNA reads TGTGCCAGCAGTGAAGATCAGGGCACAGATACGCAGTATTTT. Combining the CDR3 with reference TRBV2 and TRBJ2-3 gives the whole variable domain EPEVTQTPSHQVTQMGQEVILRCVPISNHLYFYWYRQILGQKVEFLVSFYNNEISEKSEIFDDQFSVERPDGSNFTLKIRSTKLEDSAMYFCASSEDQGTDTQYFGPGTRLTVL.

The chain employs TRBV2 and TRBJ1-6; no clear D. This CDR3 has 13 amino acids. Trimming left V 6 bases short and J 9 bases short, with 12 bases between. CDR1 is SNHLY and CDR2 is FYNNEI in the germline V gene. CDR3 sequence (DNA): TGTGCCAGCAGGCCGCAAATAGGTTCACCCCTCCACTTT. Amino acid sequence: CASRPQIGSPLHF.

This clonotype was seen many times. The chain combines TRBV30 with TRBJ2-3; D not resolved. CDR3 size: 11 residues. Germline assignment: CDR1 GTSNPN and CDR2 SVGIG (reference sequence). Between the trimmed V and J ends, which lost 5 bases and 6 bases, there was a span of 9 bases. This CDR3 reads CAWGRRDTQYF. In DNA, the CDR3 is TGTGCCTGGGGACGAAGGGATACGCAGTATTTT.

This clonotype was detected many times. The chain recombines TRBV5-6 with TRBJ2-7; the D is unclear. Between the trimmed V and J ends, which lost 1 base and 2 bases, there was a span of 4 bases. The CDR3 covers 12 residues. Germline CDR1 SGHDT, CDR2 YYEEEE. The CDR3 protein is CASSLYTYEQYV. The CDR3 DNA reads as TGTGCCAGCAGCTTGTATACCTACGAGCAGTACGTC.

The chain combines TRBV29-1 with TRBJ2-5; 12 positions agree with TRBD2. The CDR3 runs to 16 residues. J was trimmed by 4 bases and V by 1 base; bases with no gene match: 7. The germline gives CDR1 SQVTM, CDR2 ANQGSEA. The DNA for the CDR3 is TGCAGCGTTGAAGGTGTTGGACTAGCGGGGTCAGAGACCCAGTACTTC. Translated, it gives CSVEGVGLAGSETQYF. The full variable domain, in which reference TRBV29-1 and TRBJ2-5 provide the parts outside the CDR3, is SAVISQKPSRDICQRGTSLTIQCQVDSQVTMMFWYRQQPGQSLTLIATANQGSEATYESGFVIDKFPISRPNLTFSTLTVSNMSPEDSSIYLCSVEGVGLAGSETQYFGPGTRLLVL.

The V and J genes are TRBV7-2 and TRBJ2-7; maybe TRBD1 (6 bases). Germline CDR1 and CDR2: SGHTA and FQGNSA. The CDR3 has 13 amino acids. V was pared by 5 bases and J by 2 bases, with 10 bases between. CDR3 DNA sequence: TGTGCCAGCAGCAGGACAGTGACCTACGAGCAGTACTTC. As protein: CASSRTVTYEQYF. The whole variable domain, remainder taken from reference TRBV7-2 and TRBJ2-7, is GAGVSQSPSNKVTEKGKDVELRCDPISGHTALYWYRQSLGQGLEFLIYFQGNSAPDKSGLPSDRFSAERTGGSVSTLTIQRTQQEDSAVYLCASSRTVTYEQYFGPGTRLTVT.

In this sample, this clonotype turned up a few times. V is TRBV4-1 and J is TRBJ2-2; 7 bases line up with TRBD1. Germline V CDR1 and CDR2: MGHRA, YSYEKL. V dropped 3 bases and J dropped 6; count of bases not matched to a gene: 7. The CDR3 contains 15 residues. The CDR3 loop reads CASSHNRGRAGELFF. As DNA, the CDR3 is TGCGCCAGCAGCCACAACAGGGGTAGGGCCGGGGAGCTGTTTTTT.

This chain uses TRBV7-9 with TRBJ2-7; the match to TRBD1 covers 8 bases. Germline V lookup: CDR1 SEHNR, CDR2 FQNEAQ (reference sequence). This CDR3 has 15 residues. Trimming removed 6 bases from V and 2 bases from J; junction bases left unmatched: 9. The CDR3: CASSLFGQGAYEQYV. CDR3 bases: TGTGCCAGCAGTCTTTTCGGACAGGGAGCCTACGAGCAGTACGTC.

This clonotype was counted only a few times. The CDR3 nucleotides read TGTGCCAGCAGTTTGGGTTTTGGCCCCAATCAGCCCCAGCATTTT. It encodes CASSLGFGPNQPQHF. V gene TRBV12-3 or TRBV12-4 combines with J gene TRBJ1-5; D not certain. The CDR3 contains 15 residues. Between the trimmed V and J ends, which lost 3 bases and 3 bases, there was a span of 12 bases.

DNA of the CDR3: TGTGCCAGCAGTGAACCCCCGAATCCCTACGCAGATACGCAGTATTTT. This translates into CASSEPPNPYADTQYF. V usage is TRBV6-1 and J usage is TRBJ2-3; D not certain. The germline CDR1 and CDR2 sequences are MNHNS and SASEGT. V lost 2 bases, J lost 4 bases, and 16 bases lay in between. CDR3 length: 16 amino acids.

This clonotype was seen more than once but under ten times. The V and J genes are TRBV12-3 or TRBV12-4 and TRBJ1-2; 8 bases are shared with TRBD1. Unmatched junction bases numbered 6, after V lost 5 bases and J lost 13 bases. This CDR3 is 11 amino acids long. The CDR3 DNA reads as TGTGCCAGCAGTCAGACAGGGGACACCACCTTC. This translates into CASSQTGDTTF.

The chain carries TRBV9 and TRBJ2-7, with D unresolved. From germline, CDR1 is SGDLS and CDR2 YYNGEE. The CDR3 consists of 15 residues. Trimming stripped 0 bases from V and 0 bases from J, with 10 bases between. The CDR3: CASSVDSQYSYEQYF. The CDR3 DNA sequence: TGTGCCAGCAGCGTAGATTCCCAATACTCCTACGAGCAGTACTTC. Full variable domain (remainder filled in from reference TRBV9 and TRBJ2-7): DSGVTQTPKHLITATGQRVTLRCSPRSGDLSVYWYQQSLDQGLQFLIQYYNGEERAKGNILERFSAQQFPDLHSELNLSSLELGDSALYFCASSVDSQYSYEQYFGPGTRLTVT.

This clonotype was observed at least ten times. The chain recombines TRBV4-2 with TRBJ2-1; TRBD2 might be the D (7 bases). The germline V gene encodes CDR1 LGHNA and CDR2 YNFKEQ. Trimming removed 0 bases at V and 3 bases at J, with 12 bases between. The CDR3 loop spans 16 amino acids. CDR3 coding DNA: TGTGCCAGCAGCCAAGATAGGGGGGGGGTCTACAATGAGCAGTTCTTC. Its translation is CASSQDRGGVYNEQFF.

This clonotype occurred a few times. The gene calls are TRBV6-5 and TRBJ2-2; D is possibly TRBD1 (6 bases). Trimming pared 2 bases from V and 7 bases from J, leaving 17 bases between. The germline CDR1 and CDR2 sequences are MNHEY and SVGAGI. This CDR3 comprises 16 residues. The CDR3 spells CASSYAWQGKGGELFF. DNA for the CDR3: TGTGCCAGCAGTTACGCTTGGCAGGGGAAGGGCGGGGAGCTGTTTTTT.

This clonotype was seen at least ten times. The chain joins TRBV7-3 to TRBJ2-1; TRBD1 agrees at 12 bases. The germline V gene has CDR1 SGHTA and CDR2 FQGTGA. J was trimmed by 10 bases and V by 5 bases; bases with no gene match: 12. This CDR3 spans 16 amino acids. CDR3 coding DNA: TGTGCCAGCAGCCCCATCCCGGGACAGGGGGCTCGGGAGCAGTTCTTC. Translating gives CASSPIPGQGAREQFF.

The rearrangement joins TRBV12-3 or TRBV12-4 to TRBJ2-4; 11 positions agree with TRBD2. CDR3 size: 16 residues. The V and J ends lost 6 bases and 1 base, in that order; junction bases with no gene match: 5. The CDR3 DNA sequence: TGTGCCAGCAGGGCGACTAGCGGGGTTGCCAAAAACATTCAGTACTTC. Its protein is CASRATSGVAKNIQYF.

This clonotype was seen more than once but under ten times. The V and J genes are TRBV6-6 and TRBJ1-1; D is undetermined. V lost 4 bases to trimming and J lost 3 bases, with 6 bases between them. The CDR3 is made up of 12 amino acids. CDR1 and CDR2 (germline): MNHNY, SVGAGI (reference sequence). The CDR3 coding sequence is TGTGCCAGCAGTTTCGCAGACACTGAAGCTTTCTTT. It codes for CASSFADTEAFF.